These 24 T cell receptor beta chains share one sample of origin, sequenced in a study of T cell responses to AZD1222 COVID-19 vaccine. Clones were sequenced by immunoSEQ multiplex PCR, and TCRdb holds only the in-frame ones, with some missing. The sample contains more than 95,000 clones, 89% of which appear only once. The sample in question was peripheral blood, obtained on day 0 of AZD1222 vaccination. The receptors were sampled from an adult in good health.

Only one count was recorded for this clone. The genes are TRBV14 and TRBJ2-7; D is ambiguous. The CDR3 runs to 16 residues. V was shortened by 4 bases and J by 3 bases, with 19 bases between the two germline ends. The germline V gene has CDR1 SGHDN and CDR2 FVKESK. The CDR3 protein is CASSPGWGQWGYEQYF. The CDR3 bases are TGTGCCAGCAGCCCCGGGTGGGGTCAATGGGGCTACGAGCAGTACTTC.

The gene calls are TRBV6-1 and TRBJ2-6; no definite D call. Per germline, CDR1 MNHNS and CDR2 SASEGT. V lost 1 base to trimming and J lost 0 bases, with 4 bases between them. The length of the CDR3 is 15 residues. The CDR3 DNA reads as TGTGCCAGCAGTGAAGGGGGCTCTGGGGCCAACGTCCTGACTTTC. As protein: CASSEGGSGANVLTF.

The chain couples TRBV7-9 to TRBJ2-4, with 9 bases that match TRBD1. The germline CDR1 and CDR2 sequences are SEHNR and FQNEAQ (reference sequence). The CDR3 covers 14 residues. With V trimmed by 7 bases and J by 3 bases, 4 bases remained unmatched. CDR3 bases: TGTGCCAGCACCCGACAGGGGGGCAAAAACATTCAGTACTTC. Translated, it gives CASTRQGGKNIQYF.

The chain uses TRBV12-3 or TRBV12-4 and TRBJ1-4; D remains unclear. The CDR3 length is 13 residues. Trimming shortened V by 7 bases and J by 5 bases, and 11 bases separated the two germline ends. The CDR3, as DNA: TGTGCCAGCAAGGGTCGCGGGAATGAAAAACTGTTTTTT. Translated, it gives CASKGRGNEKLFF.

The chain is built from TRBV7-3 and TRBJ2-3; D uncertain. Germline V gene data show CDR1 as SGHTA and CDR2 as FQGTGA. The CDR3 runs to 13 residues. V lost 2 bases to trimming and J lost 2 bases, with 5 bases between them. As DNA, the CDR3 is TGTGCCAGCAGCTTAGTACCCACAGATACGCAGTATTTT. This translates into CASSLVPTDTQYF.

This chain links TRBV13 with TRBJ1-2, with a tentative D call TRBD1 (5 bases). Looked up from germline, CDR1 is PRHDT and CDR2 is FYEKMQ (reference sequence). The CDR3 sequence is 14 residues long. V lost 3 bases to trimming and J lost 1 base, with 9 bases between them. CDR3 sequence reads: CASSFLGRNYGYTF. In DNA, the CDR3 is TGTGCCAGCAGCTTTTTGGGGCGTAACTATGGCTACACCTTC.

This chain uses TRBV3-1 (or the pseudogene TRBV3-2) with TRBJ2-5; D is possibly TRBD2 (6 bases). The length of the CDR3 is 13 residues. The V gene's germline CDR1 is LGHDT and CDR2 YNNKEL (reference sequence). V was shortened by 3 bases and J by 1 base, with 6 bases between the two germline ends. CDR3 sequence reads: CASSQGGQETQYF. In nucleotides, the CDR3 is TGTGCCAGCAGCCAGGGGGGCCAAGAGACCCAGTACTTC.

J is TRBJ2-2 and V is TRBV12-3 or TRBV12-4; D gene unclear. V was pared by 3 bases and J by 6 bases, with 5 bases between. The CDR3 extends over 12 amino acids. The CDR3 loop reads CASSFVSGELFF. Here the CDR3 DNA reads TGTGCCAGCAGTTTCGTGTCCGGGGAGCTGTTTTTT.

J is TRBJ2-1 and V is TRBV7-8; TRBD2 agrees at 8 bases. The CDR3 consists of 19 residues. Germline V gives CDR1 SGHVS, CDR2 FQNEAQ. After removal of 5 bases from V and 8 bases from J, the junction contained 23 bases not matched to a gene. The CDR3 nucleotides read TGTGCCAGCAGCCTTACGGGACTAGTGGGGCCTCGTCGGGTCGATGAGCAGTTCTTC. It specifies CASSLTGLVGPRRVDEQFF.

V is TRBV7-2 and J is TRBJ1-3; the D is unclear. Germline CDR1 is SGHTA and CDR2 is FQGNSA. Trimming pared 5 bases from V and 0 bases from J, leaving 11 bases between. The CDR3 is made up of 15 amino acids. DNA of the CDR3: TGTGCCAGCAGCCTCCTCATCAGCTCTGGAAACACCATATATTTT. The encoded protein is CASSLLISSGNTIYF.

The CDR3 is CATSRGGGIGEAFF. CDR3 DNA: TGTGCCACCAGCAGAGGCGGGGGGATTGGTGAAGCTTTCTTT. This chain connects TRBV15 to TRBJ1-1; tentative D call: TRBD1 (5 bases). V was pared by 1 base and J by 7 bases, with 13 bases between. The CDR3 is 14 residues long. CDR1 and CDR2 from the germline V gene are LNHNV and YYDKDF (reference sequence).

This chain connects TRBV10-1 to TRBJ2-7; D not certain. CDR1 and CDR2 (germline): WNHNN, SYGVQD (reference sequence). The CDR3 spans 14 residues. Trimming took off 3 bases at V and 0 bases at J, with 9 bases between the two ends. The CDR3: CASSDSRSSYEQYF. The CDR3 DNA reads TGCGCCAGCAGTGACTCTAGGAGCTCCTACGAGCAGTACTTC.

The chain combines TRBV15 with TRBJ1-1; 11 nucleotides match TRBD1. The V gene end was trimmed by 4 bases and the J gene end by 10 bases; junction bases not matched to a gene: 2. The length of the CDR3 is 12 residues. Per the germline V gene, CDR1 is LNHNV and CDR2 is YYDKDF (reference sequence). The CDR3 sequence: CATSKGTGGAFF. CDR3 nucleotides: TGTGCCACCAGCAAAGGGACAGGGGGAGCTTTCTTT.

The DNA of the CDR3 is TGTGCCAGCAGTTGGGGGGTCCTTGGAACCAAAAACATTCAGTACTTC. The encoded protein is CASSWGVLGTKNIQYF. The rearrangement uses TRBV7-6 and TRBJ2-4, with D possibly matching TRBD2 (6 bases). CDR1 is SGHVS, CDR2 FNYEAQ, per germline. The V and J ends lost 6 bases and 2 bases respectively, with 17 bases between them. This CDR3 is built from 16 residues.

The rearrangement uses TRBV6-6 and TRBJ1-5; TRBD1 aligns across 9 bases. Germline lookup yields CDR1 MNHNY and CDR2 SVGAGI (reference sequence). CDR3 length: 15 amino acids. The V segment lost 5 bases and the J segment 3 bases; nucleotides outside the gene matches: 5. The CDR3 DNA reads TGTGCCAGCAGTGCTACAGGGGGCCCCAATCAGCCCCAGCATTTT. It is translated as CASSATGGPNQPQHF.

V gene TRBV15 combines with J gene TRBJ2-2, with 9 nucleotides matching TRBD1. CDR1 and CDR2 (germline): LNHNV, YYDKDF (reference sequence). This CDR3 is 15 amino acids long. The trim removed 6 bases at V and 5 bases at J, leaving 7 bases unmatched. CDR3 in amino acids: CATRDRQGETGELFF. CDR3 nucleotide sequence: TGTGCCACCAGGGATCGACAGGGGGAAACCGGGGAGCTGTTTTTT.

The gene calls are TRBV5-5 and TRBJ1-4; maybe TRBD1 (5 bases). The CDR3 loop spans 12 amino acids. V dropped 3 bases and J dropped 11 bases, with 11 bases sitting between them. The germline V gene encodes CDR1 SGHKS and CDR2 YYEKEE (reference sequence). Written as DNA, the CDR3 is TGTGCCAGCAGCTCCGGGGGGTATAAACTGTTTTTT. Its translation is CASSSGGYKLFF.

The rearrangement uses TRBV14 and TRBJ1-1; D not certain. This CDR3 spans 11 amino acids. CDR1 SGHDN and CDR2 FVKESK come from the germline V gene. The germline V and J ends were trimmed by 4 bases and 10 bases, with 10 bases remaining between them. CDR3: CASSLGRTAFF. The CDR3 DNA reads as TGTGCCAGCAGCCTGGGCAGGACAGCTTTCTTT.

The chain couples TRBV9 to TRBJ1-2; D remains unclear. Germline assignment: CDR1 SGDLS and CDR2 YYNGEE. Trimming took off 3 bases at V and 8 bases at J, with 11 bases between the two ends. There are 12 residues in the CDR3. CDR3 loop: CASSAATGGYTF. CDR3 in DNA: TGTGCCAGCAGCGCGGCGACGGGAGGCTACACCTTC.

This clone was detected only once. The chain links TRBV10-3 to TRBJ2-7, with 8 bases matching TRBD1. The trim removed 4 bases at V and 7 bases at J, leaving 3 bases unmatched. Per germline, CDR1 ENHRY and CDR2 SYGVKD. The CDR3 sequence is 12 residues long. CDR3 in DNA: TGTGCCATCAGTGGAACAGGGGGGGAGCAGTACTTC. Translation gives CAISGTGGEQYF.

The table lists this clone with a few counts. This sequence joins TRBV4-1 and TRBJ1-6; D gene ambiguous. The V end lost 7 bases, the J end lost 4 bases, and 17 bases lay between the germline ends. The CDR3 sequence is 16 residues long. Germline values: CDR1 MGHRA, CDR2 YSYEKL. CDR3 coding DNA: TGCGCCAGCACGGAGTCCGGACTGAAATATAATTCACCCCTCCACTTT. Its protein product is CASTESGLKYNSPLHF.

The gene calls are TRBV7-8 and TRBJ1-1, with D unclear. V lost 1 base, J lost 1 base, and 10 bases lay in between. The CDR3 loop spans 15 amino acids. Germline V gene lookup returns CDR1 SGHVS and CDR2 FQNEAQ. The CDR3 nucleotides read TGTGCCAGCAGCTTAGTCGGGAACCCGAACACTGAAGCTTTCTTT. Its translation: CASSLVGNPNTEAFF.

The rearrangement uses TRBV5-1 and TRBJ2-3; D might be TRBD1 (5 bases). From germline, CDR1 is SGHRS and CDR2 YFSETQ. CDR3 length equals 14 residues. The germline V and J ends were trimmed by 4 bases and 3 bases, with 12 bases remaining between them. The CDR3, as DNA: TGCGCCAGCAGCACCCGACCAGGGACAGATACGCAGTATTTT. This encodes CASSTRPGTDTQYF. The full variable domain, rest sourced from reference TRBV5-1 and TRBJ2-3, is KAGVTQTPRYLIKTRGQQVTLSCSPISGHRSVSWYQQTPGQGLQFLFEYFSETQRNKGNFPGRFSGRQFSNSRSEMNVSTLELGDSALYLCASSTRPGTDTQYFGPGTRLTVL.

Here the CDR3 DNA reads TGCGCCAGCAGCCCTCGACAGGGGGTGCTGAACACTGAAGCTTTCTTT. Protein product: CASSPRQGVLNTEAFF. The V and J genes are TRBV4-1 and TRBJ1-1; 9 bases agree with TRBD1. V shed 4 bases, J shed 0 bases, and the junction held 6 bases outside the gene matches. This CDR3 is 16 amino acids long. Per the germline V gene, CDR1 is MGHRA and CDR2 is YSYEKL.